These 16 T cell receptor beta chains were sequenced from one sample in a study of blood T cell repertoires in COVID-19. Sequenced by immunoSEQ multiplex PCR; TCRdb stores in-frame clones only, minus some. Of 75,000 to 95,000 clones in the sample, around 72% were seen once. The sample was peripheral blood. These receptors were obtained from a woman aged 60-75 years in a cohort sampled during active or convalescent COVID-19.

Written as DNA, the CDR3 is TGCGCCAGCAGCCAATCCTGGCACCTCGGGACCGGGGAGCTGTTTTTT. This encodes CASSQSWHLGTGELFF. The gene calls are TRBV4-3 and TRBJ2-2, with D uncertain. The V gene lost 2 bases and the J gene lost 5 bases, with 15 bases spanning the gap. The CDR3 sequence is 16 residues long. Per the germline V gene, CDR1 is LGHNA and CDR2 is YSLEER.

The chain joins TRBV7-6 to TRBJ1-3; a weak D match, TRBD1 (6 bases). This CDR3 region has 16 residues. The V and J ends lost 5 bases and 4 bases respectively, with 18 bases between them. The germline V gene has CDR1 SGHVS and CDR2 FNYEAQ. The CDR3 is CASSELGRTAGNTIYF. The CDR3 bases are TGTGCCAGCAGCGAACTGGGGCGGACAGCCGGAAACACCATATATTTT.

The table lists this clone with a few counts. The CDR3 reads CASSLFGLAGGPIDTQYF. The CDR3 nucleotides are TGTGCCAGCAGTCTCTTCGGACTAGCGGGGGGGCCGATAGATACGCAGTATTTT. This chain uses TRBV6-2 or TRBV6-3 with TRBJ2-3; TRBD2 matches 15 bases. The CDR3 consists of 18 residues. In germline, CDR1 is MNHEY, CDR2 SVGEGT. Trimming cost V 5 bases and J 5 bases; bases outside gene matches: 11.

The chain has TRBV6-2 or TRBV6-3 and TRBJ2-7; no definite D call. CDR1 and CDR2 from the germline V gene are MNHEY and SVGEGT. With 2 bases removed from V and 2 bases from J, the gap between germline ends came to 4 bases. CDR3 length equals 12 residues. The CDR3 spells CASSYTAYEQYF. The CDR3 coding sequence is TGTGCCAGCAGTTACACGGCCTACGAGCAGTACTTC.

This clone showed up just a few times. The J gene is TRBJ2-3, the V gene TRBV9, with a weak D call TRBD1 (6 bases). The length of the CDR3 is 16 residues. Deletions cut 3 bases from V and 0 bases from J, with 14 bases between. Germline V CDR1 and CDR2: SGDLS, YYNGEE. The CDR3 spells CASSETGIASTDTQYF. The CDR3 DNA reads TGTGCCAGCAGCGAGACAGGAATTGCTAGCACAGATACGCAGTATTTT.

This clone was seen only once. Here the CDR3 reads CASSLERDITNYGYTF. CDR3 nucleotides: TGTGCCAGCAGCTTGGAAAGGGACATAACAAACTATGGCTACACCTTC. The chain has TRBV7-8 and TRBJ1-2, with D possibly TRBD1 on 6 matching bases. V was pared by 3 bases and J by 2 bases, with 16 bases between. The CDR3 length is 16 residues. Germline V gene data show CDR1 as SGHVS and CDR2 as FQNEAQ.

The chain links TRBV5-1 to TRBJ1-1, with TRBD1 matching over 9 bases. The CDR3 runs 15 residues. Germline assignment: CDR1 SGHRS and CDR2 YFSETQ. V shed 0 bases and J 2 bases; nucleotides not matched to a gene: 2. The chain's CDR3 is CASSLVTGGNTEAFF. DNA for the CDR3: TGCGCCAGCAGCTTGGTTACAGGGGGCAACACTGAAGCTTTCTTT. Complete variable domain (other parts from reference TRBV5-1 and TRBJ1-1): KAGVTQTPRYLIKTRGQQVTLSCSPISGHRSVSWYQQTPGQGLQFLFEYFSETQRNKGNFPGRFSGRQFSNSRSEMNVSTLELGDSALYLCASSLVTGGNTEAFFGQGTRLTVV.

This clone came up a few times. The chain uses TRBV28 and TRBJ2-5, with D tentatively TRBD1 (5 bases). In germline, CDR1 is MDHEN, CDR2 SYDVKM. This CDR3 region has 16 residues. The germline V and J ends were trimmed by 3 bases and 0 bases, with 14 bases remaining between them. The CDR3 loop is CASSLPVSGNQETQYF. The DNA for the CDR3 is TGTGCCAGCAGTTTGCCGGTATCAGGGAACCAAGAGACCCAGTACTTC.

The chain has TRBV9 and TRBJ2-1, with TRBD1 as a possible D gene (6 bases). Germline values: CDR1 SGDLS, CDR2 YYNGEE. The CDR3 loop spans 14 amino acids. Trimming took 2 bases from V and 7 from J, leaving 13 bases between them. CDR3 residues: CASSVRTVLNEQFF. CDR3 DNA sequence: TGTGCCAGCAGCGTTAGGACAGTACTAAATGAGCAGTTCTTC.

The chain is built from TRBV3-1 (or the pseudogene TRBV3-2) and TRBJ2-5; D is possibly TRBD2 (5 bases). Trimming stripped 5 bases from V and 2 bases from J, with 15 bases between. CDR3 length equals 15 residues. The germline V gene encodes CDR1 LGHDT and CDR2 YNNKEL (reference sequence). For the CDR3, the DNA is TGTGCCAGCAGCGTACGGACTCTGAGTCAAGAGACCCAGTACTTC. Translating gives CASSVRTLSQETQYF.

The chain has TRBV4-3 and TRBJ1-1, with D perhaps matching TRBD1 (6 bases). CDR3 length: 17 residues. Germline assignment: CDR1 LGHNA and CDR2 YSLEER. V was trimmed by 0 bases and J by 5 bases, leaving 19 bases between them. The CDR3: CASSQDWPSRGGTEAFF. The CDR3 DNA reads TGCGCCAGCAGCCAAGACTGGCCATCCAGGGGAGGGACTGAAGCTTTCTTT.

The chain links TRBV7-3 to TRBJ1-1; D gene uncertain. The CDR3 is 14 amino acids. V was shortened by 5 bases and J by 0 bases, with 10 bases between the two germline ends. CDR1 and CDR2 from the germline V gene are SGHTA and FQGTGA. CDR3 amino acids: CASSPMGLNTEAFF. CDR3 coding DNA: TGTGCCAGCAGCCCAATGGGCCTGAACACTGAAGCTTTCTTT. The variable domain in full, completed from reference TRBV7-3 and TRBJ1-1, reads GAGVSQTPSNKVTEKGKYVELRCDPISGHTALYWYRQSLGQGPEFLIYFQGTGAADDSGLPNDRFFAVRPEGSVSTLKIQRTERGDSAVYLCASSPMGLNTEAFFGQGTRLTVV.

The CDR3 loop reads CASSLGASGANVLTF. The CDR3 DNA follows: TGTGCCAGCAGCTTAGGGGCCTCTGGGGCCAACGTCCTGACTTTC. The rearrangement joins TRBV7-2 to TRBJ2-6; D is uncertain. Germline V gene sequence: CDR1 SGHTA, CDR2 FQGNSA. V was shortened by 1 base and J by 0 bases, with 4 bases between the two germline ends. The CDR3 covers 15 residues.

The chain uses TRBV29-1 and TRBJ1-6; unclear D gene. The CDR3 extends over 11 amino acids. Germline-derived CDR1 and CDR2 are SQVTM and ANQGSEA. Trimming took off 5 bases at V and 14 bases at J, with 13 bases between the two ends. The CDR3 DNA reads as TGCAGCGTTAGCGACGGCGTATCCCTCCACTTT. Translation: CSVSDGVSLHF.

The genes are TRBV9 and TRBJ2-7; 11 positions match TRBD1. CDR3 size: 14 residues. The V gene end was trimmed by 1 base and the J gene end by 4 bases; junction bases not matched to a gene: 1. Per germline, CDR1 SGDLS and CDR2 YYNGEE. Here the CDR3 reads CASSVRDRGYEQYF. For the CDR3, the DNA is TGTGCCAGCAGCGTACGGGACAGGGGGTACGAGCAGTACTTC.

The chain has TRBV5-1 and TRBJ1-1, with 11 bases aligning to TRBD1. Losses at the gene ends were 4 bases for V and 7 bases for J; bases not matched to a gene: 3. Per the germline V gene, CDR1 is SGHRS and CDR2 is YFSETQ. This CDR3 comprises 13 residues. CDR3: CASSRGQGDEAFF. The DNA for the CDR3 is TGCGCCAGCAGCAGGGGACAGGGGGATGAAGCTTTCTTT.